One and the same sample provided the 30 T cell receptor beta chains below, sequenced in a study of cytomegalovirus exposure and HLA in healthy donors. Researchers ran the PCR with 60 Vbeta and 13 Jbeta primers. Clones were read by immunoSEQ multiplex PCR, and TCRdb kept only the in-frame ones, dropping some. Among roughly 200,000 clones listed, 86% were seen once. Sequencing was performed on PBMCs. Receptor source: a woman aged 25-40 years in good health and CMV-seronegative.

The J gene is TRBJ2-1, the V gene TRBV7-9; 7 bases agree with TRBD2. The V gene's germline CDR1 is SEHNR and CDR2 FQNEAQ (reference sequence). Trimming took 5 bases from V and 6 from J; bases not matched to a gene: 13. The CDR3 is 16 amino acids. CDR3 residues: CASSDPAGVIPNEQFF. The CDR3 DNA reads as TGTGCCAGCAGCGATCCTGCGGGAGTCATTCCCAATGAGCAGTTCTTC.

About this clone itself: In the same sample, other DNA sequences code for this CDR3. The chain uses TRBV10-2 and TRBJ2-1, with 11 positions matching TRBD2. The V gene end was trimmed by 7 bases and the J gene end by 4 bases; junction bases not matched to a gene: 3. From germline, CDR1 is WSHSY and CDR2 SAAADI. This CDR3 comprises 14 residues. The DNA for the CDR3 is TGCGCCAGCAAGGGACTAGCGGATTACAATGAGCAGTTCTTC. Residues: CASKGLADYNEQFF.

The chain carries TRBV5-6 and TRBJ2-7, with 7 bases aligning to TRBD1. CDR1 and CDR2 (germline): SGHDT, YYEEEE. The ends lost 3 bases at V and 3 bases at J; junction bases unmatched: 9. This CDR3 comprises 15 residues. The CDR3 loop is CASSSLGTDLYEQYF. The CDR3 DNA follows: TGTGCCAGCAGCTCCCTGGGGACAGACCTCTACGAGCAGTACTTC. Together with reference TRBV5-6 and TRBJ2-7, the CDR3 gives the full variable domain: DAGVTQSPTHLIKTRGQQVTLRCSPKSGHDTVSWYQQALGQGPQFIFQYYEEEERQRGNFPDRFSGHQFPNYSSELNVNALLLGDSALYLCASSSLGTDLYEQYFGPGTRLTVT.

This clone was seen only once. This chain joins TRBV9 and TRBJ2-1; 11 bases are shared with TRBD2. The CDR3 is 19 amino acids. Per germline, CDR1 SGDLS and CDR2 YYNGEE. V dropped 0 bases and J dropped 7; count of bases not matched to a gene: 15. The CDR3 region has the DNA TGTGCCAGCAGCGTAGATAGCCTTCGGCTAGCGGGAGGAGGAAATGAGCAGTTCTTC. As protein: CASSVDSLRLAGGGNEQFF.

The chain employs TRBV5-4 and TRBJ1-1, with D perhaps matching TRBD1 (5 bases). CDR3 length: 13 residues. Trimming removed 4 bases from V and 6 bases from J, with 13 bases in between. The germline V gene has CDR1 SGHNT and CDR2 YYREEE (reference sequence). This CDR3 reads CASSETGGSEAFF. The DNA of the CDR3 is TGTGCCAGCAGCGAAACAGGTGGGTCTGAAGCTTTCTTT.

V is TRBV7-9 and J is TRBJ2-3, with TRBD2 matching 12 bases. Germline assignment: CDR1 SEHNR and CDR2 FQNEAQ (reference sequence). V lost 8 bases and J lost 1; bases outside the gene matches: 13. The CDR3 runs to 18 residues. CDR3 coding DNA: TGTGCCAGCCGCCCCCAGACTAGCGGGAGTCTTGGCACAGATACGCAGTATTTT. Amino acid sequence: CASRPQTSGSLGTDTQYF.

The V gene is TRBV6-5, the J gene TRBJ2-7; D ambiguous. The CDR3 totals 11 residues. Trimming stripped 7 bases from V and 2 bases from J, with 6 bases between. Germline assignment: CDR1 MNHEY and CDR2 SVGAGI. The CDR3, as DNA: TGTGCCAGCACCCAAACCTACGAGCAGTACTTC. Protein sequence: CASTQTYEQYF.

The V call is TRBV5-4, the J call TRBJ2-5, with a weak D call TRBD1 (6 bases). V was trimmed by 4 bases and J by 5 bases, leaving 15 bases between them. CDR1 and CDR2 from the germline V gene are SGHNT and YYREEE (reference sequence). The CDR3 sequence is 14 residues long. CDR3 loop: CASSPGTGHETQYF. DNA for the CDR3: TGTGCCAGCAGCCCCGGGACGGGACATGAGACCCAGTACTTC.

The rearrangement links TRBV6-5 to TRBJ1-2; 10 bases align to TRBD1. V dropped 5 bases and J dropped 2; count of bases not matched to a gene: 5. The CDR3 covers 15 residues. Germline CDR1 reads MNHEY; CDR2 reads SVGAGI. The CDR3 is CASSPGTGVNYGYTF. CDR3 DNA: TGTGCCAGCAGTCCAGGGACAGGGGTCAACTATGGCTACACCTTC.

This chain connects TRBV19 to TRBJ1-2, with no clear D. This CDR3 is 13 amino acids long. Trimming removed 5 bases at V and 4 bases at J, with 11 bases between. Germline CDR1 reads LNHDA; CDR2 reads SQIVND (reference sequence). The CDR3 reads CASSPADGYGYTF. The CDR3 bases are TGTGCCAGTAGTCCAGCGGACGGCTATGGCTACACCTTC.

The chain joins TRBV2 to TRBJ2-3; 8 nucleotides match TRBD2. The CDR3 is 17 residues long. J gave up 4 bases and V 7 bases, and 16 bases lay outside the gene matches. Germline V lookup: CDR1 SNHLY, CDR2 FYNNEI. CDR3 bases: TGTGCCAGCACCCAACCCACTAGCGGTCCTAGCGCAGATACGCAGTATTTT. Translating it yields CASTQPTSGPSADTQYF.

This rearrangement joins TRBV5-1 to TRBJ2-3; 7 bases agree with TRBD1. The CDR3 covers 15 residues. Germline CDR1 is SGHRS and CDR2 is YFSETQ. V was pared by 4 bases and J by 4 bases, with 9 bases of the junction left unmatched. CDR3 DNA: TGCGCCAGCAGCCACGGGGAAGGGGGCGCAGATACGCAGTATTTT. It specifies CASSHGEGGADTQYF.

The gene calls are TRBV7-8 and TRBJ2-1; TRBD2 matches at 7 bases. The CDR3 sequence is 15 residues long. Trimming at V came to 3 bases and at J to 6 bases, leaving 8 bases not matched to a gene. Germline assignment: CDR1 SGHVS and CDR2 FQNEAQ. The chain's CDR3 is CASSFGGRSPNEQFF. CDR3 in DNA: TGTGCCAGCAGCTTCGGGGGGAGAAGTCCCAATGAGCAGTTCTTC.

J is TRBJ2-3 and V is TRBV11-2; TRBD1 matches at 8 bases. The CDR3 extends over 17 amino acids. Germline CDR1 is SGHAT and CDR2 is FQNNGV. V was clipped by 1 base and J by 2 bases; unmatched bases: 8. The chain's CDR3 is CASSLGRTGIYTDTQYF. CDR3 bases: TGTGCCAGCAGCTTAGGCCGGACAGGGATATACACAGATACGCAGTATTTT.

The chain links TRBV6-1 to TRBJ1-2; 9 bases are a match to TRBD1. The CDR3 is 13 amino acids. The V and J ends lost 6 bases and 10 bases, in that order; junction bases with no gene match: 9. The V gene's germline CDR1 is MNHNS and CDR2 SASEGT. The CDR3 loop is CASSHPGQGLYTF. The CDR3 DNA follows: TGTGCCAGCAGCCACCCGGGACAGGGACTCTACACCTTC.

This sequence joins TRBV6-1 and TRBJ1-5; 7 bases are shared with TRBD1. This CDR3 has 13 residues. Germline CDR1 is MNHNS and CDR2 is SASEGT. The V segment lost 8 bases and the J segment 3 bases; nucleotides outside the gene matches: 4. Here the CDR3 reads CASHRGPNQPQHF. As DNA, the CDR3 is TGTGCCAGCCACAGGGGACCCAATCAGCCCCAGCATTTT.

The V gene is TRBV7-9, the J gene TRBJ2-7, with D possibly matching TRBD1 (5 bases). The germline V gene encodes CDR1 SEHNR and CDR2 FQNEAQ (reference sequence). The ends were cut back, 0 bases at V and 6 bases at J, with 21 bases in the middle. CDR3 size: 17 residues. The DNA of the CDR3 is TGTGCCAGCAGCTTAGCCGCTATAGGGGCCCCACGCTTCGAGCAGTACTTC. Its translation is CASSLAAIGAPRFEQYF.

In regard to this clone: Other DNA sequences in this specimen translate into the identical CDR3. The chain is built from TRBV7-9 and TRBJ1-1, with 7 bases identical to TRBD1. V lost 5 bases and J lost 2; bases outside the gene matches: 2. CDR1 SEHNR and CDR2 FQNEAQ come from the germline V gene (reference sequence). The CDR3 is 13 amino acids. Written as DNA, the CDR3 is TGTGCCAGCAGCCGACAGGGAAACACTGAAGCTTTCTTT. Amino acids: CASSRQGNTEAFF. Drawing the rest from reference TRBV7-9 and TRBJ1-1, the complete variable domain is DTGVSQNPRHKITKRGQNVTFRCDPISEHNRLYWYRQTLGQGPEFLTYFQNEAQLEKSRLLSDRFSAERPKGSFSTLEIQRTEQGDSAMYLCASSRQGNTEAFFGQGTRLTVV.

The V gene is TRBV7-3, the J gene TRBJ2-1, with no clear D. The CDR3 loop spans 13 amino acids. Trimming took 5 bases from V and 7 from J, leaving 12 bases between them. CDR1 and CDR2 (germline): SGHTA, FQGTGA. The CDR3 loop reads CASSLGDENEQFF. DNA of the CDR3: TGTGCCAGCAGCCTCGGAGACGAAAATGAGCAGTTCTTC.

This clone was detected only once. The chain carries TRBV9 and TRBJ2-1, with 9 bases identical to TRBD1. Germline CDR1 reads SGDLS; CDR2 reads YYNGEE. This CDR3 spans 14 amino acids. After removal of 0 bases from V and 9 bases from J, the junction contained 4 bases not matched to a gene. CDR3 loop: CASSVVTGGSEQFF. In DNA, the CDR3 is TGTGCCAGCAGCGTAGTGACAGGGGGGAGTGAGCAGTTCTTC.

The J gene is TRBJ2-1, the V gene TRBV9; the D is unclear. Trimming removed 0 bases at V and 3 bases at J, with 19 bases between. The CDR3 runs 18 residues. CDR1 is SGDLS, CDR2 YYNGEE, per germline. The CDR3 DNA sequence: TGTGCCAGCAGCGTAGAAGTCCGGAGTTTAGGTATCTACAATGAGCAGTTCTTC. It codes for CASSVEVRSLGIYNEQFF.

The chain couples TRBV28 to TRBJ2-1; 10 nucleotides align to TRBD2. Germline V gene data show CDR1 as MDHEN and CDR2 as SYDVKM. Losses at the gene ends were 5 bases for V and 6 bases for J; bases not matched to a gene: 7. CDR3 length equals 15 residues. The CDR3: CASSPSGRVGNEQFF. The CDR3 nucleotides are TGTGCCAGCAGTCCAAGCGGGAGGGTCGGCAATGAGCAGTTCTTC.

This chain connects TRBV28 to TRBJ1-2; D gene ambiguous. V dropped 6 bases and J dropped 2 bases, with 13 bases sitting between them. The length of the CDR3 is 14 residues. Germline V CDR1 and CDR2: MDHEN, SYDVKM. CDR3 DNA: TGTGCCAGCAGCAGACGGAGTGGGAACTATGGCTACACCTTC. Protein product: CASSRRSGNYGYTF.

The chain uses TRBV29-1 and TRBJ2-5, with D tentatively TRBD2 (5 bases). V was shortened by 4 bases and J by 5 bases, with 11 bases between the two germline ends. CDR1 and CDR2 from the germline V gene are SQVTM and ANQGSEA. The CDR3 extends over 12 amino acids. This CDR3 is CSVGLTGETQYF. The CDR3 DNA reads TGCAGCGTTGGACTAACGGGGGAGACCCAGTACTTC.

This chain connects TRBV11-1 to TRBJ2-1; TRBD2 agrees at 8 bases. Germline-derived CDR1 and CDR2 are SGHAT and FQDESV (reference sequence). CDR3 length: 16 residues. V shed 5 bases and J 9 bases; nucleotides not matched to a gene: 15. The CDR3 nucleotides are TGTGCCAGCAGCCCCGCCAGCGGGAGTTTTGAGGGTGAGCAGTTCTTC. Its translation: CASSPASGSFEGEQFF.

The chain combines TRBV28 with TRBJ2-4, with 12 bases aligning to TRBD2. Germline values: CDR1 MDHEN, CDR2 SYDVKM. The V gene end was trimmed by 6 bases and the J gene end by 1 base; junction bases not matched to a gene: 7. This CDR3 contains 17 residues. CDR3: CASRLAGGPVAKNIQYF. The CDR3 DNA reads TGTGCCAGCAGGCTAGCGGGAGGGCCGGTGGCCAAAAACATTCAGTACTTC.

This chain connects TRBV11-3 to TRBJ2-7; perhaps TRBD2 as D (6 bases). V was shortened by 4 bases and J by 2 bases, with 15 bases between the two germline ends. The CDR3 length is 15 residues. The germline V gene encodes CDR1 SGHNT and CDR2 YENEEA. As DNA, the CDR3 is TGTGCCAGCAGCTCGGCGGGGACGGAGACCTACGAGCAGTACTTC. Residues: CASSSAGTETYEQYF.

This chain connects TRBV19 to TRBJ2-2, with D perhaps matching TRBD1 (5 bases). Germline V gene data show CDR1 as LNHDA and CDR2 as SQIVND (reference sequence). Trimming stripped 7 bases from V and 3 bases from J, with 24 bases between. This CDR3 has 18 amino acids. In nucleotides, the CDR3 is TGTGCCAGTACCGAATCGGTTGGGGTGCAGGGTTACACCGGGGAGCTGTTTTTT. Translating gives CASTESVGVQGYTGELFF.

V and J are TRBV5-6 and TRBJ1-2, with 7 bases identical to TRBD1. The CDR3 extends over 13 amino acids. The V gene end was trimmed by 2 bases and the J gene end by 4 bases; junction bases not matched to a gene: 2. From germline, CDR1 is SGHDT and CDR2 YYEEEE. CDR3: CASSLGTVYGYTF. The CDR3 DNA is TGTGCCAGCAGCTTAGGGACAGTCTATGGCTACACCTTC.

The rearrangement joins TRBV7-9 to TRBJ2-5; 7 nucleotides line up with TRBD1. CDR3 length: 15 residues. V shed 0 bases, J shed 5 bases, and the junction held 6 bases outside the gene matches. Germline lookup yields CDR1 SEHNR and CDR2 FQNEAQ (reference sequence). CDR3 sequence reads: CASSLAGTVVETQYF. The CDR3 DNA reads as TGTGCCAGCAGCTTAGCCGGGACAGTTGTGGAGACCCAGTACTTC.